A selection of T cell receptor beta chains follows, all from one sample in a study of T cells in Graves' hyperthyroidism and ophthalmopathy. TCRdb redid the calling of the multiplex PCR reads with MiXCR, one entry per CDR3 protein. The sample lists approximately 600,000 distinct CDR3 sequences, 14% occurring once. The sequenced sample consisted of blood. These receptors were collected from a woman younger than 35 with Graves' ophthalmopathy. The CDR3 runs from the conserved cysteine through the conserved F or W. D genes are given only for firm matches. Clone size is shown for a subset of rows, as once, few, many or a class of expanded clone.

clone_size: many
v_call: TRBV20-1
d_call: NA
j_call: TRBJ2-7
cdr3_nt: TGCAGTGCCGGACGGCCCTACGAGCAGTACTTC
cdr3_aa: CSAGRPYEQYF

clone_size: NA
v_call: TRBV19
d_call: TRBD1
j_call: TRBJ2-2
cdr3_nt: TGTGCCAGTAGTATATCGGCAGGGGGCTTAAGGGAGCTGTTTTTT
cdr3_aa: CASSISAGGLRELFF

clone_size: NA
v_call: TRBV6-1
d_call: NA
j_call: TRBJ1-3
cdr3_nt: TGTGCCAGCAGTCCCCGGGTTCGGGGAAACACCATATATTTT
cdr3_aa: CASSPRVRGNTIYF

clone_size: few
v_call: TRBV28
d_call: TRBD1
j_call: TRBJ2-3
cdr3_nt: TGTGCCAGCAGTTTGTCCCCTTGGACAGGGGTCGAGAGCCGGAATACGCAGTATTTT
cdr3_aa: CASSLSPWTGVESRNTQYF

clone_size: many
v_call: TRBV11-3
d_call: NA
j_call: TRBJ1-1
cdr3_nt: TGTGCCAGCAGCAACAGAAGGAACACTGAAGCTTTCTTT
cdr3_aa: CASSNRRNTEAFF

clone_size: many
v_call: TRBV20-1
d_call: NA
j_call: TRBJ2-3
cdr3_nt: TGCAGTGCTAGAGATTACAGGGCAGATACGCAGTATTTT
cdr3_aa: CSARDYRADTQYF

clone_size: few
v_call: TRBV14
d_call: NA
j_call: TRBJ2-1
cdr3_nt: TGTGCCAGCAGCACGGGGGGCAGGGGGCACCGAGAGGCCTACAATGAGCAGTTCTTC
cdr3_aa: CASSTGGRGHREAYNEQFF

clone_size: NA
v_call: TRBV15
d_call: TRBD2
j_call: TRBJ2-3
cdr3_nt: TGTGCCACCAGCAGAGATTGGGCTAGCGGGGATACGCAGTATTTT
cdr3_aa: CATSRDWASGDTQYF

clone_size: few
v_call: TRBV29-1
d_call: NA
j_call: TRBJ2-7
cdr3_nt: TGCAGCGCAATGGGACGGTACGAGCAGTACTTC
cdr3_aa: CSAMGRYEQYF

clone_size: many
v_call: TRBV28
d_call: NA
j_call: TRBJ1-4
cdr3_nt: TGTGCCAGCAGCCAGGGGCGCGTGTCTAATGAAAAACTGTTTTTT
cdr3_aa: CASSQGRVSNEKLFF

clone_size: NA
v_call: TRBV12-3/TRBV12-4
d_call: TRBD2
j_call: TRBJ2-5
cdr3_nt: TGTGCCAGCAGCACCTGGACTAGCGGGAGGGCCGGGGAAGAGACCCAGTACTTC
cdr3_aa: CASSTWTSGRAGEETQYF

clone_size: NA
v_call: TRBV3-1
d_call: NA
j_call: TRBJ2-5
cdr3_nt: TGTGCCAGCAGCCACCCCCTCTTGGGACAAGAGACCCAGTACTTC
cdr3_aa: CASSHPLLGQETQYF

clone_size: many
v_call: TRBV7-3
d_call: TRBD1
j_call: TRBJ2-3
cdr3_nt: TGTGCCAGCAGCATGGAAACAGGGGCAGATACGCAGTATTTT
cdr3_aa: CASSMETGADTQYF

clone_size: few
v_call: TRBV12-5
d_call: NA
j_call: TRBJ1-4
cdr3_nt: TGTGCTAGTGGTTTGGCCGGCGGGGGGCGGCCGGAAAAACTGTTTTTT
cdr3_aa: CASGLAGGGRPEKLFF

clone_size: NA
v_call: TRBV6-1
d_call: NA
j_call: TRBJ1-2
cdr3_nt: TGTGCCAGCAGCCCGCTGGACTCCTCTCTCTATGGCTACACCTTC
cdr3_aa: CASSPLDSSLYGYTF

clone_size: few
v_call: TRBV9
d_call: NA
j_call: TRBJ2-7
cdr3_nt: TGTGCCAGCAGCCCGGGGGGCTCGACTTACTTCTACGAGCAGTACTTC
cdr3_aa: CASSPGGSTYFYEQYF

clone_size: many
v_call: TRBV20-1
d_call: NA
j_call: TRBJ2-3
cdr3_nt: TGCAGTGCTAGAGTAGGGCAGACTCGTGCAGATACGCAGTATTTT
cdr3_aa: CSARVGQTRADTQYF

clone_size: many
v_call: TRBV3-1
d_call: TRBD1
j_call: TRBJ2-1
cdr3_nt: TGTGCCAGCAGCCCAGGACAGGCCAATGAGCAGTTCTTC
cdr3_aa: CASSPGQANEQFF

clone_size: many
v_call: TRBV28
d_call: NA
j_call: TRBJ2-5
cdr3_nt: TGTGCCAGCAGTCCGAACAGCATTGGAGGGGAGACCCAGTACTTC
cdr3_aa: CASSPNSIGGETQYF

clone_size: NA
v_call: TRBV7-8
d_call: TRBD2
j_call: TRBJ2-1
cdr3_nt: TGTGCCAGCAGCTTAGTATGGCGACTAGCGGGAGGAGAGGGAACCAGCAATGAGCAGTTCTTC
cdr3_aa: CASSLVWRLAGGEGTSNEQFF

clone_size: many
v_call: TRBV20-1
d_call: NA
j_call: TRBJ2-2
cdr3_nt: TGCAGTGCTCTCGGACTCTTGAACACCGGGGAGCTGTTTTTT
cdr3_aa: CSALGLLNTGELFF

clone_size: many
v_call: TRBV19
d_call: TRBD2
j_call: TRBJ2-1
cdr3_nt: TGTGCCAGTAGGACCCAAAGCGGGACCTACAATGAGCAGTTCTTC
cdr3_aa: CASRTQSGTYNEQFF

clone_size: many
v_call: TRBV7-9
d_call: NA
j_call: TRBJ1-1
cdr3_nt: TGTGCCAGCAGCTCTCGCCGTACGGGCTTAAACACTGAAGCTTTCTTT
cdr3_aa: CASSSRRTGLNTEAFF

clone_size: many
v_call: TRBV12-3/TRBV12-4
d_call: NA
j_call: TRBJ2-5
cdr3_nt: TGTGCCAGCAGTTCCGGGTCACAGGGAGGGGAGACCCAGTACTTC
cdr3_aa: CASSSGSQGGETQYF

clone_size: many
v_call: TRBV12-3/TRBV12-4
d_call: NA
j_call: TRBJ2-1
cdr3_nt: TGTGCCAGCAGTATTACCGGGACTGGTCATAATGAGCAGTTCTTC
cdr3_aa: CASSITGTGHNEQFF

clone_size: many
v_call: TRBV6-1
d_call: NA
j_call: TRBJ2-7
cdr3_nt: TGTGCCAGCAGTCCCTCTCAAGGTGAATCCTACGAGCAGTACTTC
cdr3_aa: CASSPSQGESYEQYF

clone_size: many
v_call: TRBV20-1
d_call: NA
j_call: TRBJ2-1
cdr3_nt: TGCAGTGCTAGAGATCGGGATAGCGGAACACAGAATGAGCAGTTCTTC
cdr3_aa: CSARDRDSGTQNEQFF

clone_size: NA
v_call: TRBV20-1
d_call: NA
j_call: TRBJ1-2
cdr3_nt: TGCAGTGTTCCATCAAGTGGCGGGGGAGGGCAGGTTGGTGGCTACACCTTC
cdr3_aa: CSVPSSGGGGQVGGYTF

clone_size: many
v_call: TRBV11-3
d_call: NA
j_call: TRBJ2-2
cdr3_nt: TGTGCCAGCAGCTCGACGCTTACGAACACCGGGGAGCTGTTTTTT
cdr3_aa: CASSSTLTNTGELFF

clone_size: many
v_call: TRBV7-8
d_call: TRBD1
j_call: TRBJ2-1
cdr3_nt: TGTGCCAGCAGCCTCCTGGGACAGGGATCCTACAATGAGCAGTTCTTC
cdr3_aa: CASSLLGQGSYNEQFF

clone_size: NA
v_call: TRBV5-4
d_call: NA
j_call: TRBJ2-6
cdr3_nt: TGTGCCAGCAGCCACCTAGGACGGAACTCTGGGGCCAACGTCCTGACTTTC
cdr3_aa: CASSHLGRNSGANVLTF

clone_size: many
v_call: TRBV28
d_call: NA
j_call: TRBJ1-3
cdr3_nt: TGTGCCAGCAGTTTAACCGGGGGCGCGGGTACTGGAAACACCATATATTTT
cdr3_aa: CASSLTGGAGTGNTIYF

clone_size: NA
v_call: TRBV7-2
d_call: TRBD1
j_call: TRBJ2-7
cdr3_nt: TGTGCCAGCAGCGTAGAAGGGACAGCTTATTCCTACGAGCAGTACTTC
cdr3_aa: CASSVEGTAYSYEQYF

clone_size: few
v_call: TRBV5-6
d_call: TRBD2
j_call: TRBJ2-7
cdr3_nt: TGTGCCAGCAGCTCGATCGGGCGGGAGAACTACGAGCAGTACTTC
cdr3_aa: CASSSIGRENYEQYF

clone_size: NA
v_call: TRBV29-1
d_call: NA
j_call: TRBJ2-2
cdr3_nt: TGCAGCGTTGAATTTAATGACAGACGAAACACCGGGGAGCTGTTTTTT
cdr3_aa: CSVEFNDRRNTGELFF

clone_size: NA
v_call: TRBV19
d_call: NA
j_call: TRBJ1-2
cdr3_nt: TGTGCCAGTACCCCCAACAGTTCTGGCTACACCTTC
cdr3_aa: CASTPNSSGYTF

clone_size: many
v_call: TRBV12-3/TRBV12-4
d_call: NA
j_call: TRBJ2-7
cdr3_nt: TGTGCCAGCAGTCCCCCGGGAGAGTACGAGCAGTACTTC
cdr3_aa: CASSPPGEYEQYF

clone_size: NA
v_call: TRBV30
d_call: TRBD2
j_call: TRBJ2-3
cdr3_nt: TGTGCAAGGTCAGGGAACGGGGGGGATACGCAGTATTTT
cdr3_aa: CARSGNGGDTQYF

clone_size: many
v_call: TRBV20-1
d_call: TRBD2
j_call: TRBJ2-7
cdr3_nt: TGCAGTGCTACTCAGGATCGGGGGGTCTTCGAGCAGTACTTC
cdr3_aa: CSATQDRGVFEQYF

clone_size: NA
v_call: TRBV18
d_call: NA
j_call: TRBJ1-3
cdr3_nt: TGTGCCAGCTCACCACCCACGAGCTCTGGAAACACCATATATTTT
cdr3_aa: CASSPPTSSGNTIYF

clone_size: few
v_call: TRBV19
d_call: TRBD1
j_call: TRBJ2-1
cdr3_nt: TGTGCCAGTAGTATCGGAACAGGGGTAAAGGATGTCTTCTCCTACAATGAGCAGTTCTTC
cdr3_aa: CASSIGTGVKDVFSYNEQFF

clone_size: many
v_call: TRBV28
d_call: TRBD2
j_call: TRBJ2-7
cdr3_nt: TGTGCCAGCAGTCCCTGGCGGGAGTTTGCCTACGAGCAGTACTTC
cdr3_aa: CASSPWREFAYEQYF

clone_size: many
v_call: TRBV2
d_call: TRBD1
j_call: TRBJ1-6
cdr3_nt: TGTGCCAGCAGCGGCGGGACAGGCAATTCACCCCTCCACTTT
cdr3_aa: CASSGGTGNSPLHF

clone_size: many
v_call: TRBV18
d_call: NA
j_call: TRBJ2-2
cdr3_nt: TGTGCCAGCTCACCACCCGCCGGGGAGCTGTTTTTT
cdr3_aa: CASSPPAGELFF

clone_size: NA
v_call: TRBV5-1
d_call: NA
j_call: TRBJ2-1
cdr3_nt: TGCGCCAGCAGCTCCCGTAGCAGGAGCTCCTACAATGAGCAGTTCTTC
cdr3_aa: CASSSRSRSSYNEQFF

clone_size: many
v_call: TRBV7-9
d_call: TRBD2
j_call: TRBJ2-3
cdr3_nt: TGTGCCAGCAGCCAAAGACCGGGACTAGCGGGAGGCAGAGATACGCAGTATTTT
cdr3_aa: CASSQRPGLAGGRDTQYF

clone_size: many
v_call: TRBV7-2
d_call: NA
j_call: TRBJ1-2
cdr3_nt: TGTGCCAGCAGCCCGGACATTAACTATGGCTACACCTTC
cdr3_aa: CASSPDINYGYTF

clone_size: few
v_call: TRBV18
d_call: TRBD1
j_call: TRBJ1-4
cdr3_nt: TGTGCCAGCTCACCACGTTCCCTTGGCGGGACAGCTAATGAAAAACTGTTTTTT
cdr3_aa: CASSPRSLGGTANEKLFF